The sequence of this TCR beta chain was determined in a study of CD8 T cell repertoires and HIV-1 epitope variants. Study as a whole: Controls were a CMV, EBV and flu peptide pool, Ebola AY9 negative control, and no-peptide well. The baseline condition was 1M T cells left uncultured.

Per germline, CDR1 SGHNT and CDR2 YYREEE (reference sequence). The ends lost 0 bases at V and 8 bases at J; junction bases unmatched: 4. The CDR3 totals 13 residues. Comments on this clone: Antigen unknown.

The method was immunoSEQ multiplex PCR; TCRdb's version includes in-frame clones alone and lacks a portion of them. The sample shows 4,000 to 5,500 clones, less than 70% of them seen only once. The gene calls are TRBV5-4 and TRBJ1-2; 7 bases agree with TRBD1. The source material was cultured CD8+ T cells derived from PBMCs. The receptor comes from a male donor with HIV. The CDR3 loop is CASSLGQGDGYTF. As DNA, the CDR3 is TGTGCCAGCAGCTTGGGACAGGGTGACGGCTACACCTTC.